This T cell receptor beta chain emerged from a study of blood T cell repertoires in COVID-19. The CDR3 is 16 residues long. The germline CDR1 and CDR2 sequences are LNHDA and SQIVND (reference sequence). Trimming took off 2 bases at V and 8 bases at J, with 19 bases between the two ends. Assay: immunoSEQ multiplex PCR; the TCRdb copy retains only in-frame clones and omits some. The repertoire holds 150,000 to 200,000 clones, with 86% as singletons. The rearrangement uses TRBV19 and TRBJ2-4; perhaps TRBD1 as D (6 bases). This clonotype was obtained from a woman aged 55-70 years with COVID-19, enrolled during active disease. The specimen sequenced was peripheral blood. Here the CDR3 reads CASSITGQLLGDIQYF. The CDR3 DNA sequence: TGTGCCAGTAGTATAACCGGACAGCTACTAGGGGACATTCAGTACTTC.